This entry lists 7 T cell receptor beta chains sequenced from one sample in a study of T cell responses to AZD1222 COVID-19 vaccine. The repertoire was sequenced with immunoSEQ multiplex PCR; TCRdb's copy has only in-frame clones and lacks some. The top ten clones hold roughly 2.7% of a sample with 75,000 to 100,000 clones, more than 75% of them seen once. The sequences come from peripheral blood, collected on day 0 of AZD1222 vaccination. The source of these receptors is an adult in good health.

The chain joins TRBV19 to TRBJ1-1, with D possibly TRBD1 on 5 matching bases. Germline assignment: CDR1 LNHDA and CDR2 SQIVND (reference sequence). Deletions cut 4 bases from V and 0 bases from J, with 12 bases between. The CDR3 loop spans 15 amino acids. CDR3 nucleotide sequence: TGTGCCAGTAGTAGCTCCTGGGGGGTGAACACTGAAGCTTTCTTT. Translated: CASSSSWGVNTEAFF.

The gene calls are TRBV7-8 and TRBJ2-7, with D maybe TRBD1 (5 bases). Per germline, CDR1 SGHVS and CDR2 FQNEAQ. V lost 1 base to trimming and J lost 5 bases, with 12 bases between them. There are 14 residues in the CDR3. The CDR3 protein is CASSLGTIEDEQYF. The CDR3 coding sequence is TGTGCCAGCAGCTTAGGGACAATCGAGGACGAGCAGTACTTC. Drawing the rest from reference TRBV7-8 and TRBJ2-7, the complete variable domain is GAGVSQSPRYKVAKRGQDVALRCDPISGHVSLFWYQQALGQGPEFLTYFQNEAQLDKSGLPSDRFFAERPEGSVSTLKIQRTQQEDSAVYLCASSLGTIEDEQYFGPGTRLTVT.

This clone was seen only a few times. This chain links TRBV6-5 with TRBJ1-6, with 7 bases fitting TRBD1. Looked up from germline, CDR1 is MNHEY and CDR2 is SVGAGI. The CDR3 has 14 amino acids. The V gene end was trimmed by 10 bases and the J gene end by 8 bases; junction bases not matched to a gene: 11. This CDR3 is CATSNRGRDSPLHF. The CDR3 coding sequence is TGTGCCACCTCCAACAGGGGACGAGATTCACCCCTCCACTTT.

The CDR3 DNA reads as TGTGCCAGCAGCTGGGGGAGCACAGATACGCAGTATTTT. This encodes CASSWGSTDTQYF. V gene TRBV27 combines with J gene TRBJ2-3, with D perhaps given as TRBD1 or TRBD2 (5 bases each). The ends were cut back, 6 bases at V and 0 bases at J, with 7 bases in the middle. The germline V gene encodes CDR1 MNHEY and CDR2 SMNVEV (reference sequence). The length of the CDR3 is 13 residues.

The V call is TRBV11-2, the J call TRBJ1-3, with 12 nucleotides matching TRBD1. Unmatched junction bases numbered 7, after V lost 2 bases and J lost 8 bases. Germline V gene sequence: CDR1 SGHAT, CDR2 FQNNGV. The CDR3 totals 16 residues. CDR3 region: CASSLRGTGGADTIYF. CDR3 DNA: TGTGCCAGCAGCTTAAGGGGGACAGGGGGCGCGGACACCATATATTTT.

Only one count was recorded for this clone. V and J are TRBV28 and TRBJ2-7; 8 bases agree with TRBD1. The CDR3 loop spans 16 amino acids. With V trimmed by 6 bases and J by 1 base, 11 bases remained unmatched. Germline lookup yields CDR1 MDHEN and CDR2 SYDVKM. The CDR3 sequence is CASSRKDRASSYEQYF. The CDR3 DNA reads as TGTGCCAGCAGCCGCAAGGACAGGGCAAGTTCCTACGAGCAGTACTTC.

J is TRBJ1-2 and V is TRBV3-1 (or the pseudogene TRBV3-2); D may be TRBD1 (6 bases). The length of the CDR3 is 12 residues. CDR1 LGHDT and CDR2 YNNKEL come from the germline V gene (reference sequence). V shed 0 bases and J shed 10 bases, with 9 bases lying between them. CDR3 DNA: TGTGCCAGCAGCCAAGAGGGGGGGCCCTACACCTTC. It specifies CASSQEGGPYTF.